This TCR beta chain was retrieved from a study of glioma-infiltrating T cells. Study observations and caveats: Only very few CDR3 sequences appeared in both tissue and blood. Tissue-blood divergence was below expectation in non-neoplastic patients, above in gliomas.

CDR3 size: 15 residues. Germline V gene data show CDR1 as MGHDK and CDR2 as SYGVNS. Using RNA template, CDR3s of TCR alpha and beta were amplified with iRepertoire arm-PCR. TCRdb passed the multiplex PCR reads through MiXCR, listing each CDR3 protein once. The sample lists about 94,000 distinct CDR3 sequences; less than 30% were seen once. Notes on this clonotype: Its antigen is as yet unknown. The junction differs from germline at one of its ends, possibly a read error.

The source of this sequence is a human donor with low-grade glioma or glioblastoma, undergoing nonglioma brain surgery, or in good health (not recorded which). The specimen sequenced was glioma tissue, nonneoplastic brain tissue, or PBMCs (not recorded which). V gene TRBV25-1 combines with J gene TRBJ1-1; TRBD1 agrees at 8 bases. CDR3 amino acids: CASSGGQGLNTEAFF. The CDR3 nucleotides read TGTGCCAGCAGTGGAGGACAGGGATTGAATACTGAAGCTTTCTTT.